Listed below are T cell receptor beta chains from one sample, sequenced in a study of blood T cell repertoires in COVID-19. Generated by immunoSEQ multiplex PCR, the TCRdb table keeps only in-frame clones and is missing some. The sample holds over 250,000 clones, more than 80% seen once. The specimen sequenced was PBMCs or T cells enriched from blood (not recorded which). The receptors here all came from a woman aged 25 to 39 who had recovered from COVID-19. CDR3s include the opening cysteine and the closing phenylalanine or tryptophan. Fields, in order: D gene, J gene, V gene, CDR3 DNA, CDR3 protein. D genes are given only for firm matches.

>-|TRBJ2-2|TRBV27
TGTGCCAGCAGGACAGGGAACACCGGGGAGCTGTTTTTT
CASRTGNTGELFF
>-|TRBJ1-5|TRBV10-3
TGTGCCATCAGTGGGGCAGGGGATCAGCCCCAGCATTTT
CAISGAGDQPQHF
>TRBD1|TRBJ2-7|TRBV18
TGTGCCAGCTCACCTCCGGGACAGGGCTCCTACGAGCAGTACTTC
CASSPPGQGSYEQYF
>-|TRBJ2-3|TRBV9
TGTGCCAGCAGCGTAGTGGCGGGCGGGTACACAGATACGCAGTATTTT
CASSVVAGGYTDTQYF
>-|TRBJ2-5|TRBV27
TGTGCCAGCAGCCTAGGGGCACAAGAGACCCAGTACTTC
CASSLGAQETQYF
>TRBD1|TRBJ1-5|TRBV7-2
TGTGCCAGCAGCCTGGGACAGGGCAGAAATCAGCCCCAGCATTTT
CASSLGQGRNQPQHF
>-|TRBJ2-2|TRBV18
TGTGCCAGCTCACCAGACTACACCGGGGAGCTGTTTTTT
CASSPDYTGELFF
>TRBD1|TRBJ1-2|TRBV5-1
TGCGCCAGCAGCTTGTCAGGGGGCTCTAGCTACACCTTC
CASSLSGGSSYTF
>TRBD2|TRBJ2-1|TRBV20-1
TGCAGTGCTAGTCCCCCTTCGGCTAGCGGGAACCACAATGAGCAGTTCTTC
CSASPPSASGNHNEQFF
>TRBD1|TRBJ1-1|TRBV7-2
TGTGCCAGCAGCTTAGTGACAGGGCCGCGAGCTTTCTTT
CASSLVTGPRAFF
>TRBD1|TRBJ1-3|TRBV4-1
TGCGCCAGCAGCCAAGACAGGGGGACAGGGGGTCGGAGGTGGGTGTCTTCGAACACCATATATTTT
CASSQDRGTGGRRWVSSNTIYF
>-|TRBJ1-5|TRBV10-2
TGCGCCAGCAGCTACGATGACAGGCTGGGTCAGCCCCAGCATTTT
CASSYDDRLGQPQHF
>-|TRBJ1-6|TRBV7-8
TGTGCCAGCAGCTCCCGACCTGAGGGCAATTCACCCCTCCACTTT
CASSSRPEGNSPLHF
>-|TRBJ1-3|TRBV2
TGTGCCAGCAGTGAAGCGCGGGGGAGCTCTGGAAACACCATATATTTT
CASSEARGSSGNTIYF
>TRBD1|TRBJ1-6|TRBV3-1/TRBV3-2
TGTGCCAGCAGCCAAGAATTTCTACAGGGGAGGAATTCACCCCTCCACTTT
CASSQEFLQGRNSPLHF
>-|TRBJ1-2|TRBV24-1
TGTGCCACCAGTGGGCCCTATGGCTACACCTTC
CATSGPYGYTF
>TRBD1|TRBJ1-5|TRBV18
TGTGCCAGCTCACCCGACCGGGACAGACCAGAGCCCCAGCATTTT
CASSPDRDRPEPQHF
>TRBD2|TRBJ2-4|TRBV29-1
TGCAGCGGCGTGGGACTAGCGGGAGGAGGGACCAAAAACATTCAGTACTTC
CSGVGLAGGGTKNIQYF
>-|TRBJ2-4|TRBV27
TGTGCCAGCAGTAGATGGCCCACAGGGATAGCCAAAAACATTCAGTACTTC
CASSRWPTGIAKNIQYF
>TRBD1|TRBJ1-1|TRBV19
TGTGCCAGTAGTGAAACAGGGGACACTGAAGCTTTCTTT
CASSETGDTEAFF